This T cell receptor beta chain originates from a study of blood T cell repertoires in COVID-19. Between the trimmed V and J ends, which lost 1 base and 1 base, there was a span of 16 bases. The CDR3 is 17 amino acids. Per germline, CDR1 ENHRY and CDR2 SYGVKD. Clones were read by immunoSEQ multiplex PCR, and TCRdb kept only the in-frame ones, dropping some. This repertoire shows roughly 250,000 clones, over 75% found once; its top ten account for around 1.8%. The origin of this receptor is a woman in her forties or fifties who had recovered from COVID-19. This sequence joins TRBV10-3 and TRBJ2-5; D remains unclear. The sample consisted of PBMCs or T cells enriched from blood (not recorded which). The CDR3 loop is CAISEFSTNWIQETQYF. As DNA, the CDR3 is TGTGCCATCAGTGAGTTTAGCACTAATTGGATCCAAGAGACCCAGTACTTC.